The 20 T cell receptor beta chains below were found in one sample sequenced in a study of T cell responses to AZD1222 COVID-19 vaccine. The protocol was immunoSEQ multiplex PCR, while the TCRdb copy is restricted to in-frame clones and leaves out a portion. The repertoire holds approximately 190,000 clones, with roughly 92% as singletons. The specimen was peripheral blood, collected on day 0 of AZD1222 vaccination. Receptor source: an adult in good health.

The chain is built from TRBV5-5 and TRBJ1-6; D ambiguous. Germline-derived CDR1 and CDR2 are SGHKS and YYEKEE (reference sequence). This CDR3 has 13 amino acids. Trimming cost V 0 bases and J 6 bases, with 4 bases left between them. The CDR3, as DNA: TGTGCCAGCAGCTTGGCCGGTAATTCACCCCTCCACTTT. Translating it yields CASSLAGNSPLHF.

V is TRBV7-8 and J is TRBJ1-4; the D gene is possibly TRBD1 (5 bases). Germline V lookup: CDR1 SGHVS, CDR2 FQNEAQ. V was cut by 3 bases and J by 1 base, with 6 bases left in between. The CDR3 runs 14 residues. The CDR3 region has the DNA TGTGCCAGCAGCTTCGGGGGAACTAATGAAAAACTGTTTTTT. Translated, it gives CASSFGGTNEKLFF. Full variable domain (remainder filled in from reference TRBV7-8 and TRBJ1-4): GAGVSQSPRYKVAKRGQDVALRCDPISGHVSLFWYQQALGQGPEFLTYFQNEAQLDKSGLPSDRFFAERPEGSVSTLKIQRTQQEDSAVYLCASSFGGTNEKLFFGSGTQLSVL.

This clone was counted once. This chain links TRBV7-2 with TRBJ2-5, with D uncertain. CDR3 length: 13 residues. The V and J ends lost 1 base and 3 bases respectively, with 6 bases between them. Germline V gene sequence: CDR1 SGHTA, CDR2 FQGNSA. CDR3 residues: CASSLVAKETQYF. CDR3 sequence (DNA): TGTGCCAGCAGCTTAGTGGCAAAAGAGACCCAGTACTTC.

V and J are TRBV5-1 and TRBJ2-1; D remains unclear. CDR1 is SGHRS and CDR2 is YFSETQ in the germline V gene. V lost 4 bases and J lost 0, with 8 bases in between. The CDR3 extends over 14 amino acids. CDR3 nucleotide sequence: TGCGCCAGCAGCGTCAGTAGCTCCTACAATGAGCAGTTCTTC. As protein: CASSVSSSYNEQFF.

The chain joins TRBV7-9 to TRBJ1-4; the D gene is possibly TRBD1 (6 bases). Germline V gives CDR1 SEHNR, CDR2 FQNEAQ (reference sequence). This CDR3 is 14 amino acids long. Trimming removed 1 base from V and 6 bases from J, with 9 bases in between. CDR3 bases: TGTGCCAGCAGCTTAGGACAGGTCGATGAAAAACTGTTTTTT. This sequence encodes CASSLGQVDEKLFF.

V gene TRBV18 combines with J gene TRBJ1-1; 8 bases line up with TRBD1. V trimming: 3 bases; J trimming: 5 bases; junction bases outside the gene matches: 5. Per the germline V gene, CDR1 is KGHSH and CDR2 is LQKENI. The CDR3 has 14 amino acids. CDR3 sequence: CASSPDRDGTEAFF. The CDR3 DNA reads as TGTGCCAGCTCACCGGACAGGGATGGGACTGAAGCTTTCTTT.

V gene TRBV5-1 combines with J gene TRBJ2-2; D unclear. The CDR3 has 12 amino acids. V was shortened by 0 bases and J by 7 bases, with 4 bases between the two germline ends. Germline V CDR1 and CDR2: SGHRS, YFSETQ. DNA for the CDR3: TGCGCCAGCAGCTTGGCGGTCGGGGAGCTGTTTTTT. Protein product: CASSLAVGELFF.

V and J are TRBV5-1 and TRBJ2-3, with D tentatively TRBD2 (5 bases). V was shortened by 6 bases and J by 4 bases, with 18 bases between the two germline ends. CDR3 length: 15 amino acids. Germline loops: CDR1 SGHRS, CDR2 YFSETQ. As DNA, the CDR3 is TGCGCCAGCACCAGGACTCTCCGAGGCGCAGATACGCAGTATTTT. It is translated as CASTRTLRGADTQYF. The whole variable domain, remainder taken from reference TRBV5-1 and TRBJ2-3, is KAGVTQTPRYLIKTRGQQVTLSCSPISGHRSVSWYQQTPGQGLQFLFEYFSETQRNKGNFPGRFSGRQFSNSRSEMNVSTLELGDSALYLCASTRTLRGADTQYFGPGTRLTVL.

Turning to this clone: Its ends do not fully match the called genes, so a read error is possible. This chain links TRBV6-5 with TRBJ2-7; a weak D match, TRBD2 (6 bases). Germline CDR1 is MNHEY and CDR2 is SVGAGI. The CDR3 consists of 13 residues. CDR3 nucleotide sequence: TGTGCCAGCTTGGGAACAGAACACCACTCGGGAGCCTTC. Amino acid sequence: CASLGTEHHSGAF.

The chain links TRBV2 to TRBJ1-5; D is ambiguous. CDR3 length: 11 residues. Germline values: CDR1 SNHLY, CDR2 FYNNEI. V was cut by 9 bases and J by 2 bases, with 5 bases left in between. This CDR3 is CASGGNQPQHF. The CDR3 bases are TGTGCCAGTGGGGGCAATCAGCCCCAGCATTTT.

The gene calls are TRBV27 and TRBJ1-5; 7 bases align to TRBD1. The junction had 6 bases not matched to a gene; V was cut back by 5 bases and J by 2 bases. The CDR3 loop spans 15 amino acids. Germline-derived CDR1 and CDR2 are MNHEY and SMNVEV (reference sequence). CDR3 coding DNA: TGTGCCAGCAGTCCCGACAGGGTGCGCAATCAGCCCCAGCATTTT. Residues: CASSPDRVRNQPQHF.

This clone was recorded once. The J gene is TRBJ2-7, the V gene TRBV9, with TRBD1 identical over 12 bases. This CDR3 is 14 amino acids long. With 4 bases clipped from V and 6 bases from J, the junction kept 5 bases outside the gene matches. CDR1 and CDR2 (germline): SGDLS, YYNGEE. The CDR3 DNA sequence: TGTGCCAGCAGCCCGGGACAGGGGGCTCGCGAGCAGTACTTC. Protein sequence: CASSPGQGAREQYF.

The chain couples TRBV7-3 to TRBJ1-1; D not certain. Germline assignment: CDR1 SGHTA and CDR2 FQGTGA. The germline V and J ends were trimmed by 5 bases and 0 bases, with 7 bases remaining between them. The CDR3 runs 13 residues. CDR3 region: CASSQDLNTEAFF. The CDR3 DNA sequence: TGTGCCAGCAGCCAGGACCTGAACACTGAAGCTTTCTTT. Complete variable domain (other parts from reference TRBV7-3 and TRBJ1-1): GAGVSQTPSNKVTEKGKYVELRCDPISGHTALYWYRQSLGQGPEFLIYFQGTGAADDSGLPNDRFFAVRPEGSVSTLKIQRTERGDSAVYLCASSQDLNTEAFFGQGTRLTVV.

CDR3 residues: CASRGLSGGDYEQYF. The CDR3 nucleotides are TGTGCCAGCAGGGGACTAAGCGGGGGAGACTACGAGCAGTACTTC. V and J are TRBV27 and TRBJ2-7; 8 bases are shared with TRBD2. V was clipped by 6 bases and J by 3 bases; unmatched bases: 10. Germline V gives CDR1 MNHEY, CDR2 SMNVEV (reference sequence). This CDR3 comprises 15 residues.

The rearrangement uses TRBV7-9 and TRBJ1-1; maybe TRBD1 (6 bases). The germline gives CDR1 SEHNR, CDR2 FQNEAQ (reference sequence). This CDR3 has 14 amino acids. The V and J ends lost 5 bases and 2 bases respectively, with 12 bases between them. The CDR3 coding sequence is TGTGCCAGCAGCGACGCGGGACATAACACTGAAGCTTTCTTT. Its translation: CASSDAGHNTEAFF.

The genes are TRBV2 and TRBJ1-1; maybe TRBD1 (6 bases). Looked up from germline, CDR1 is SNHLY and CDR2 is FYNNEI. Trimming left V 4 bases short and J 11 bases short, with 20 bases between. CDR3 size: 14 residues. Written as DNA, the CDR3 is TGTGCCAGCAGTGCGAGGGGACATACTAAAGAGGCTTTCTTT. Protein: CASSARGHTKEAFF. The full variable domain, its missing parts supplied by reference TRBV2 and TRBJ1-1, is EPEVTQTPSHQVTQMGQEVILRCVPISNHLYFYWYRQILGQKVEFLVSFYNNEISEKSEIFDDQFSVERPDGSNFTLKIRSTKLEDSAMYFCASSARGHTKEAFFGQGTRLTVV.

This chain joins TRBV2 and TRBJ2-1, with 8 positions matching TRBD2. V trimming: 5 bases; J trimming: 0 bases; junction bases outside the gene matches: 6. Germline values: CDR1 SNHLY, CDR2 FYNNEI. The CDR3 sequence is 16 residues long. CDR3 nucleotide sequence: TGTGCCAGCAGTATCCTCGGGGGGGGCTCCTACAATGAGCAGTTCTTC. It is translated as CASSILGGGSYNEQFF.

The genes are TRBV6-6 and TRBJ1-5; D is perhaps TRBD1 (6 bases). Germline V gene data show CDR1 as MNHNY and CDR2 as SVGAGI (reference sequence). The CDR3 consists of 16 residues. The V end lost 5 bases, the J end lost 6 bases, and 20 bases lay between the germline ends. This chain's CDR3 is CASSGSLGGLVQPQHF. CDR3 bases: TGTGCCAGCAGTGGCTCTCTCGGGGGGCTGGTTCAGCCCCAGCATTTT.

The rearrangement links TRBV14 to TRBJ1-1, with no clear D. Germline assignment: CDR1 SGHDN and CDR2 FVKESK. There are 13 residues in the CDR3. V was pared by 2 bases and J by 3 bases, with 7 bases between. The DNA for the CDR3 is TGTGCCAGCAGCCAACAATCGCACACTGAAGCTTTCTTT. Protein sequence: CASSQQSHTEAFF.

The V gene is TRBV5-8, the J gene TRBJ1-2, with 10 positions matching TRBD1. CDR3 length: 16 amino acids. The junction had 7 bases not matched to a gene; V was cut back by 5 bases and J by 0 bases. Germline V gene data show CDR1 as SGHTS and CDR2 as YDEGEE. This CDR3 is CASSFRQGATNYGYTF. The CDR3 DNA follows: TGTGCCAGCAGTTTTCGACAGGGGGCTACTAACTATGGCTACACCTTC.